This TCR beta chain emerged from a study of blood T cell repertoires in COVID-19. Study in general: T cells, B-cell-depleted T cells, or PBMCs supplied cDNA or gDNA.

The authors' processing: Amplification of reference gene primers provided the estimated nucleated cell counts. The assay was immunoSEQ multiplex PCR, and TCRdb's table has in-frame clones only and misses some. For V, J and clone size, that table is used; D and trimming come from the DNA. The table lists about 230,000 clones, about 80% of them singletons, with around 7.2% in the top ten. CDR1 and CDR2 (germline): MRHNA, SNTAGT. The V end lost 2 bases, the J end lost 1 base, and 12 bases lay between the germline ends. The CDR3 has 16 residues. The sample comprised peripheral blood. The source of this sequence is a woman aged 45-65 years with acute or convalescent COVID-19. V is TRBV6-4 and J is TRBJ1-5; D not resolved. The CDR3 here is CASSDPEWFSNQPQHF. CDR3 coding DNA: TGTGCCAGCAGTGACCCCGAGTGGTTCAGCAATCAGCCCCAGCATTTT.